Listed here are 13 T cell receptor beta chains from one sample, sequenced in a study of CD8+ T cells in alopecia areata. Treatment denoted: oral pan-JAK inhibitor, 5-10 mg twice daily. Reverse transcribed after extraction, RNA yielded cDNA as the sequencing template. Produced via immunoSEQ multiplex PCR; TCRdb's table is partial and in-frame only. The data contain about 210,000 clones, around two fifths of them singletons. The input for sequencing was CD4+ T cells sorted from blood, taken around week 36, from a patient treated with tofacitinib. Receptors were obtained from a human donor with alopecia areata.

This clone has a handful of counts. This chain links TRBV29-1 with TRBJ2-7; D is tentatively TRBD1 or TRBD2 (5 bases each). V was shortened by 7 bases and J by 2 bases, with 15 bases between the two germline ends. Germline V gene data show CDR1 as SQVTM and CDR2 as ANQGSEA. The CDR3 is 13 amino acids. Written as DNA, the CDR3 is TGCAGCGCCGCCCGGGACGGCGCCTACGAGCAGTACTTC. Its translation is CSAARDGAYEQYF.

The sample holds a few counts of this clone. This chain uses TRBV4-2 with TRBJ2-7, with D possibly being TRBD1 (6 bases). The germline V gene encodes CDR1 LGHNA and CDR2 YNFKEQ. V lost 3 bases, J lost 3 bases, and 12 bases lay in between. This CDR3 spans 14 amino acids. The CDR3 loop reads CASSQDDRNYEQYF. As DNA, the CDR3 is TGTGCCAGCAGCCAGGACGACAGGAACTACGAGCAGTACTTC.

The CDR3 region is CSVGDRRRVGYTF. The CDR3 bases are TGCAGCGTTGGTGACAGACGGAGGGTCGGCTACACCTTC. The chain joins TRBV29-1 to TRBJ1-2; D possibly corresponds to TRBD1 (5 bases). This CDR3 spans 13 amino acids. CDR1 is SQVTM, CDR2 ANQGSEA, per germline. V was cut by 4 bases and J by 8 bases, with 17 bases left in between.

The chain uses TRBV4-2 and TRBJ1-1; tentative D call: TRBD1 (5 bases). The CDR3 contains 13 residues. In germline, CDR1 is LGHNA, CDR2 YNFKEQ. V was cut by 2 bases and J by 3 bases, with 7 bases left in between. The CDR3: CASSQQGHTEAFF. The CDR3 nucleotides read TGTGCCAGCAGCCAACAGGGCCACACTGAAGCTTTCTTT.

CDR3 residues: CASTRSNYGYTF. The CDR3 nucleotides are TGTGCCAGCACGCGCTCTAACTATGGCTACACCTTC. This chain uses TRBV6-6 with TRBJ1-2; no firm D call. Germline V CDR1 and CDR2: MNHNY, SVGAGI (reference sequence). Trimming took off 7 bases at V and 0 bases at J, with 6 bases between the two ends. CDR3 length equals 12 residues.

The chain carries TRBV4-1 and TRBJ2-7; 14 positions agree with TRBD2. The trim removed 4 bases at V and 6 bases at J, leaving 8 bases unmatched. This CDR3 comprises 16 residues. The V gene's germline CDR1 is MGHRA and CDR2 YSYEKL. CDR3 region: CASSPGTSGRRGEQYF. CDR3 in DNA: TGCGCCAGCAGCCCGGGGACTAGCGGGAGAAGGGGCGAGCAGTACTTC.

The genes are TRBV10-1 and TRBJ2-1; TRBD2 agrees at 11 bases. Per germline, CDR1 WNHNN and CDR2 SYGVQD (reference sequence). J gave up 14 bases and V 5 bases, and 17 bases lay outside the gene matches. The CDR3 runs 16 residues. CDR3 loop: CASSIPNPVAGGVKFF. CDR3 sequence (DNA): TGCGCCAGCAGTATCCCAAACCCCGTAGCGGGAGGGGTGAAGTTCTTC.

This clone was counted between two and nine times. The chain combines TRBV9 with TRBJ2-7; D possibly corresponds to TRBD2 (6 bases). The germline V and J ends were trimmed by 1 base and 0 bases, with 11 bases remaining between them. This CDR3 comprises 15 residues. Looked up from germline, CDR1 is SGDLS and CDR2 is YYNGEE. The CDR3, as DNA: TGTGCCAGCAGCGTATCGGCGGGGAACTCCTACGAGCAGTACTTC. It yields the protein CASSVSAGNSYEQYF.

This clone was seen a few times. The chain recombines TRBV29-1 with TRBJ2-1; D perhaps matches TRBD2 (5 bases). Trimming cost V 6 bases and J 0 bases, with 9 bases left between them. The CDR3 runs 13 residues. The germline gives CDR1 SQVTM, CDR2 ANQGSEA. The CDR3 bases are TGCAGCGTGTCCACTAGCTCCTACAATGAGCAGTTCTTC. Its protein is CSVSTSSYNEQFF.

The rearrangement links TRBV4-1 to TRBJ2-5; weak D call: TRBD2 (7 bases). CDR1 MGHRA and CDR2 YSYEKL come from the germline V gene. This CDR3 is 14 amino acids long. Trimming cost V 4 bases and J 7 bases, with 16 bases left between them. The CDR3 sequence is CASSPGGRLGTQYF. The CDR3 bases are TGCGCCAGCAGCCCGGGGGGCCGGTTGGGGACCCAGTACTTC.

A single count supports this clone. The CDR3 protein is CASSLSGYTF. CDR3 bases: TGTGCCAGCAGCTTAAGCGGCTACACCTTC. The V and J genes are TRBV7-3 and TRBJ1-2; D unresolved. CDR3 length equals 10 residues. Germline values: CDR1 SGHTA, CDR2 FQGTGA. V gave up 1 base and J gave up 8 bases, with 2 bases separating them. Full variable domain (remainder filled in from reference TRBV7-3 and TRBJ1-2): GAGVSQTPSNKVTEKGKYVELRCDPISGHTALYWYRQSLGQGPEFLIYFQGTGAADDSGLPNDRFFAVRPEGSVSTLKIQRTERGDSAVYLCASSLSGYTFGSGTRLTVV.

In this sample, this clone turned up a few times. The chain links TRBV6-6 to TRBJ1-4; TRBD1 matches 10 bases. There are 15 residues in the CDR3. Trimming cost V 6 bases and J 8 bases; bases outside gene matches: 9. Germline-derived CDR1 and CDR2 are MNHNY and SVGAGI (reference sequence). The CDR3 DNA reads TGTGCCAGCAGCCGACAGGGGGCAGGGAACGAAAAACTGTTTTTT. Translation: CASSRQGAGNEKLFF.

The chain combines TRBV9 with TRBJ1-5; D remains ambiguous. The CDR3 totals 14 residues. Germline-derived CDR1 and CDR2 are SGDLS and YYNGEE. V was cut by 3 bases and J by 2 bases, with 9 bases left in between. The CDR3 DNA follows: TGTGCCAGCAGCGCGGACGGAGGCAATCAGCCCCAGCATTTT. Translated, it gives CASSADGGNQPQHF.